This TCR beta chain was profiled in a study of T cell responses to AZD1222 COVID-19 vaccine listed by TCRdb under 2021. At the level of the whole study: AZD1222 recipients given second doses at about 4 weeks or at about 12 weeks were pooled, since spike-specific TCR depth and breadth were not found to differ between the two schedules. Trial participants were enrolled into age subgroups of 18-55, 56-69 and 70-plus years, which contained roughly 150, 30 and 60 TCR-sequenced participants, respectively. TCR sequencing was performed for 230 to 250 trial participants, of whom around 210 were given two doses of AZD1222 and some 26 were given two doses of MenACWY control vaccine. General conclusions and limits of the study: After two AZD1222 doses, spike-specific TCR breadth and depth were significantly higher than at day 0 and than in MenACWY recipients. Reportedly, almost half of the unique spike-specific TCRs recognized epitopes lying outside the regions that are mutated in the B.1.351 and B.1.1.7 variants. Conclusions about previously exposed vaccinees are limited because only 5 or 6 AZD1222 recipients were SARS-CoV-2 seropositive at baseline. The 56-69-year group was small, and its depth increase did not reach significance, likely because of low power. Because no day 14 peak-response samples were available, repertoires were characterized only after the peak T cell response. Vaccine-associated CD4 TCRs spanned the whole spike protein, with dominant responses in regions 160-218 and 743-854. Participants were mostly white British and included more females than males, and it was suggested by the authors that clonal diversity may have been underestimated.

Germline trimming: 4 bases from V, 2 bases from J; junction bases outside gene matches: 5. Inclusive of the bounding cysteine and phenylalanine, the CDR3 is 14 residues long. The kept DNA is CDR3 alone, 42 bases in frame from the first base. According to the germline V gene, CDR1 reads SGHRS and CDR2 reads YFSETQ. The CDR3 regions of human TCRbeta chains were subjected to immunosequencing. For the original study's pipeline: Repertoire TCRs were matched against a reference library of SARS-CoV-2-specific TCRs generated with the MIRA antigen-specificity platform. Breadth meant the fraction of unique TCRs that were SARS-CoV-2-associated, whereas depth meant the fraction of total T cells that were SARS-CoV-2-associated. Each spike-specific TCR was assigned to its reactive spike region and to a CD4 or CD8 class using the MIRA data. Log10-transformed breadth and depth values were compared by one-way ANOVA with Sidak's multiple comparisons tests. The source is immuneACCESS, and TCRdb retained only in-frame sequences with V and J called. Part of the clones is not carried over; for the studies checked, unresolved V genes explain less than half of this, and the remainder is unexplained. V and J calls plus clone size are reproduced from that table; the DNA served to infer D and trimming. The sample contains over 95,000 clones, around nine tenths of them found a single time. Of the sample, roughly an eighth is held by the ten largest clones.

Concerning this clone: Its antigen specificity is not known. No much larger clone exists at a distance of one base, and base qualities are not known.

What the time point label conveys for this sample: baseline before first vaccination. Vaccinee samples were obtained from the UK trials COV001 and COV002, which included a single-blind randomized controlled phase 2/3 trial of AZD1222 (ChAdOx1 nCoV-19) in healthy adults. For TCRbeta chain sequencing, PBMC samples were collected from trial participants at day 0 and at day 28 after the second dose. Sequences were derived from peripheral blood, sampled on day 0 of AZD1222 vaccination. The receptor was isolated from an adult in good health. The chain employs TRBV5-1 and TRBJ2-5; 7 central nucleotides agree with TRBD2. DNA sequence: TGCGCCAGCAGCGGGGGGGAATATCAAGAGACCCAGTACTTC. This yields the protein CASSGGEYQETQYF.